The rows below give T cell receptor beta chains drawn from one sample of a study of cytomegalovirus exposure and HLA in healthy donors. Sequencing used immunoSEQ multiplex PCR; TCRdb keeps in-frame clones, though not all of them. Here the sample table reports over 90,000 clones. The specimen sequenced was PBMCs. The receptor source for this set is a man between 40 and 49 years old in good health and CMV-seronegative. The CDR3 runs from the conserved cysteine through the conserved F or W. D genes are given only for firm matches.

15	.	TRBV7-9	TRBJ1-4	CASSPGGGTTEKLFF	TGTGCCAGCAGCCCCGGGGGGGGGACTACTGAAAAACTGTTTTTT
16	TRBD1	TRBV10-2	TRBJ1-5	CASSELTGGSDTPQHF	TGCGCCAGCAGTGAGTTGACAGGGGGCTCGGACACGCCCCAGCATTTT
15	.	TRBV28	TRBJ1-2	CASSLLAGETYGYTF	TGTGCCAGCAGTTTACTGGCAGGGGAGACCTATGGCTACACCTTC
15	TRBD2	TRBV19	TRBJ2-3	CASSDLGLDTDTQYF	TGTGCCAGTAGTGACTTGGGACTAGACACAGATACGCAGTATTTT
15	.	TRBV14	TRBJ1-2	CASSQGHQGDYGYTF	TGTGCCAGCAGCCAAGGACATCAAGGGGACTATGGCTACACCTTC
16	TRBD2	TRBV4-2	TRBJ2-3	CASSQYVSGGTDTQYF	TGTGCCAGCAGCCAGTATGTTAGCGGGGGAACAGATACGCAGTATTTT
14	TRBD2	TRBV30	TRBJ2-1	CALRLAGGYNEQFF	TGTGCCTTACGACTAGCGGGGGGGTACAATGAGCAGTTCTTC
14	TRBD1	TRBV7-2	TRBJ2-7	CASSFIQGAYEQYF	TGTGCCAGCAGCTTCATACAGGGGGCCTACGAGCAGTACTTC
18	TRBD2	TRBV7-6	TRBJ2-5	CASSLGTASGAIQETQYF	TGTGCCAGCAGCTTAGGCACTGCTAGCGGGGCGATCCAAGAGACCCAGTACTTC
13	.	TRBV18	TRBJ2-7	CASSLEQGGEQYF	TGTGCCAGCTCACTCGAACAGGGTGGCGAGCAGTACTTC
15	.	TRBV7-2	TRBJ1-2	CASSLGQGISYGYTF	TGTGCCAGCAGCTTGGGCCAGGGAATCTCCTATGGCTACACCTTC
16	TRBD1	TRBV9	TRBJ2-3	CASSVKGGSGTDTQYF	TGTGCCAGCAGCGTCAAAGGGGGCTCGGGCACAGATACGCAGTATTTT
14	.	TRBV4-1	TRBJ2-2	CASSLQHRTGELFF	TGCGCCAGCAGCCTCCAGCACAGGACCGGGGAGCTGTTTTTT
14	.	TRBV7-8	TRBJ1-5	CASSLAGGNQPQHF	TGTGCCAGCAGCTTAGCTGGGGGGAATCAGCCCCAGCATTTT
18	.	TRBV19	TRBJ1-4	CASKISGGNPTRLEKLFF	TGTGCCAGTAAAATAAGCGGGGGCAATCCCACCCGGTTGGAAAAACTGTTTTTT
17	.	TRBV7-2	TRBJ1-6	CASSLAQRGSYNSPLHF	TGTGCCAGCAGCTTAGCCCAACGGGGCTCCTATAATTCACCCCTCCACTTT
13	.	TRBV18	TRBJ1-2	CASSQGGTYGYTF	TGTGCCAGCTCACAGGGGGGGACCTATGGCTACACCTTC
16	TRBD1	TRBV5-5	TRBJ1-1	CASSLQGMAENTEAFF	TGTGCCAGCAGCTTACAGGGGATGGCGGAGAACACTGAAGCTTTCTTT
14	.	TRBV11-2	TRBJ2-7	CASSSWTASYEQYF	TGTGCCAGCAGCTCGTGGACAGCCTCCTACGAGCAGTACTTC
16	.	TRBV28	TRBJ2-7	CASSFRVITAGYEQYF	TGTGCCAGCAGTTTTCGAGTCATTACGGCGGGCTACGAGCAGTACTTC
13	.	TRBV5-1	TRBJ2-3	CASSSRGTDTQYF	TGCGCCAGCAGCTCGCGAGGCACAGATACGCAGTATTTT
13	.	TRBV30	TRBJ1-5	CAWTADSNQPQHF	TGTGCCTGGACAGCGGATAGCAATCAGCCCCAGCATTTT
15	.	TRBV7-2	TRBJ1-5	CASSGGGSSNQPQHF	TGTGCCAGCAGCGGGGGGGGCTCTAGCAATCAGCCCCAGCATTTT
15	.	TRBV18	TRBJ1-2	CASSPGRGNNYGYTF	TGTGCCAGCTCACCAGGCAGGGGTAATAACTATGGCTACACCTTC
14	TRBD1	TRBV11-2	TRBJ2-7	CASQLPGTAYEQYF	TGTGCCAGCCAACTACCCGGGACAGCCTACGAGCAGTACTTC
15	.	TRBV6-5	TRBJ2-2	CASSYRRDTHGELFF	TGTGCCAGCAGTTACCGCCGGGACACCCACGGGGAGCTGTTTTTT
15	.	TRBV7-6	TRBJ2-3	CASSLVGSTGDTQYF	TGTGCCAGCAGCTTAGTCGGGTCTACGGGAGATACGCAGTATTTT
16	TRBD2	TRBV5-4	TRBJ2-4	CASSLGLAGGPDIQYF	TGTGCCAGCAGCTTGGGACTAGCGGGAGGGCCAGACATTCAGTACTTC
15	TRBD1	TRBV11-2	TRBJ1-2	CASSPGGTGIYSYTF	TGTGCCAGCAGCCCAGGCGGGACAGGGATATATAGCTACACCTTC
11	.	TRBV7-9	TRBJ2-5	CASSTGETQYF	TGTGCCAGCAGCACGGGGGAGACCCAGTACTTC
14	TRBD1	TRBV5-1	TRBJ2-5	CASSVTGERETQYF	TGCGCCAGCAGCGTGACAGGGGAGCGAGAGACCCAGTACTTC
16	.	TRBV11-3	TRBJ1-5	CASSSKSRGLNQPQHF	TGTGCCAGCAGCTCCAAGAGCAGGGGTCTAAATCAGCCCCAGCATTTT
16	TRBD2	TRBV9	TRBJ2-3	CASSSSGTYSTDTQYF	TGTGCCAGCAGCTCAAGCGGGACGTATAGCACAGATACGCAGTATTTT
13	.	TRBV7-6	TRBJ2-4	CASSLEGKNIQYF	TGTGCCAGCAGCTTAGAGGGGAAAAACATTCAGTACTTC
12	.	TRBV29-1	TRBJ1-1	CSGRQASTEAFF	TGCAGCGGTAGACAGGCATCCACTGAAGCTTTCTTT
12	.	TRBV6-1	TRBJ2-7	CAGGLTPYEQYF	TGTGCCGGGGGCCTTACCCCCTACGAGCAGTACTTC
16	.	TRBV10-1	TRBJ2-1	CASSESKLPVGNEQFF	TGCGCCAGCAGTGAGTCGAAGCTACCGGTCGGCAATGAGCAGTTCTTC
14	.	TRBV15	TRBJ1-2	CATSRDSGVYGYTF	TGTGCCACCAGCAGAGACTCAGGGGTCTATGGCTACACCTTC
13	.	TRBV7-2	TRBJ1-4	CASSLDQREKLFF	TGTGCCAGCAGCTTAGATCAGCGTGAAAAACTGTTTTTT
15	TRBD1	TRBV19	TRBJ1-6	CASSATGNHNSPLHF	TGTGCCAGTAGTGCGACAGGGAACCATAATTCACCCCTCCACTTT